This TCR beta chain emerged from a study of OX40 agonist ivuxolimab in advanced cancers. Study overall: Ivuxolimab, an antibody that agonizes OX40 (CD134), was administered to the patients. Findings and caveats of the study: Normalized expansion of T-cell clones was also low for some nonresponders. By week 6 at 0.1 to 3.0 mg/kg, blood CD4+ and CD8+ T cells had expanded clonally.

The table came from immunoSEQ multiplex PCR; TCRdb's copy has only in-frame clones and leaves some out. This sample has some 22,000 clones, with about 80% found just once. Autoimmune disease history or systemic immunosuppression was exclusionary. In the case of this clone: The antigen remains undetermined.

CDR3 length: 16 residues. The V gene lost 4 bases and the J gene lost 9 bases, with 24 bases spanning the gap. The germline V gene encodes CDR1 MGHRA and CDR2 YSYEKL. V and J are TRBV4-1 and TRBJ1-1; maybe TRBD1 (5 bases). The origin of this receptor is an adult with an advanced solid tumor such as melanoma, head and neck, liver or kidney cancer. The specimen was CD4+ or CD8+ T cells sorted from blood, collected in a trial of the OX40 agonist ivuxolimab. The CDR3 nucleotides read TGCGCCAGCAGCCCCGAAGCGGGGCAGTTACTAACCCAAGCTTTCTTT. Translated, it gives CASSPEAGQLLTQAFF.